This TCR beta chain emerged from a study of cytomegalovirus exposure and HLA in healthy donors (dated by TCRdb to 2017 to 2019). About the study as a whole: An earlier analysis of more than 550 of the donors reported about 260 Gb of sequence data and roughly 120 million unique TCR beta sequences obtained from some 170 million T cells. Typing coverage differed by locus: A, B, C, DRB1 and DQB1 were typed in roughly 620-630 donors, DQA1 in around 500, DPA1 in 600 to 610, and DPB1 in 472. Among around 400 genotyped donors of the cohort, an average of about 240,000 unique TCR beta nucleotide sequences were sequenced per donor, roughly a sixth of them non-productive. All discovery cohort repertoires had been generated using a single sequencing platform. Roughly 300 gigabases of sequencing data and approximately 85 million unique TCR sequences were included in an early release covering around 650 HLA-typed donors. The later analysis used no new phenotypic data to find candidate immune exposures, relying instead on TCR beta sequences and their occurrence across donors. HLA typing covered class I and class II loci at four-digit resolution. To predict cytomegalovirus infection status, the study combined high-throughput TCR immunosequencing, statistical association of individual TCRs with disease status, and machine learning. The study was designed to test whether signatures of past pathogen exposure could be identified by cataloging public T cell receptors. A later genetic analysis took genome-wide SNP genotypes for about 55% of the 666 donors and used that subset as a discovery cohort. To study patterns of TCR occurrence, a later analysis re-analyzed previously published TCR beta repertoires from hundreds of donors and added high-resolution HLA genotyping. The study profiled the T cell repertoires of 550 to 700 subjects by immunosequencing and related them to cytomegalovirus serostatus. Donor age, sex, ethnicity and CMV serostatus were compiled together with the repertoire data. Among the roughly 400 genotyped donors, around 79% belonged to the genetic ancestry cluster associated with self-reported Caucasian donors. Because of strong linkage in the cohort, five DR-DQ haplotypes were treated as single units for association and clustering. An earlier analysis of about 600 of the donors used high-throughput TCR beta sequencing to judge whether each TCR beta V gene segment behaved as functional or pseudogenic. A separate validation cohort of over 95 different subjects was used in addition to the 666-subject first cohort.

As for this clone: The antigen it recognizes is unknown. One base away there is no much larger clone; base qualities are not given.

The CDR3 starts with the cysteine, ends with the phenylalanine, and has 16 residues. Left in the record is the CDR3 DNA by itself, 48 bases read in frame from the first base. Germline trimming amounts to 3 bases on V and 7 bases on J, with 8 as the count of junction bases outside the gene matches. CDR1 and CDR2 are drawn from the germline V gene (reference sequence): GTSNPN, SVGIG. Receptor amplification or capture employed the immunoSEQ multiplex PCR assay. For the multiplex PCR, a mixture combining 60 forward primers for TCR Vbeta segments and 13 reverse primers for TCR Jbeta segments was used. A multiplex PCR assay on genomic DNA amplified the CDR3 region of rearranged TCR beta genes. The amplified TCR beta libraries were sequenced on the Illumina HiSeq System as 87-base-pair reads. Per the authors' processing: In a later analysis, some 80 million unique TCR beta chains were counted across the 690 or so repertoires, and some 10 million of these chains were shared by at least two donors. Raw reads were error-corrected and collapsed into unique sequences with a nearest-neighbor algorithm that merged closely related sequences to remove PCR and sequencing errors. To assign V, D and J gene segments, CDR3 sequences were aligned to IMGT reference sequences. For a sequence to be retained, a match of at least six nucleotides was required to both a V gene segment and a J gene segment. Rearrangements were called productive when the CDR3 lacked stop codons and stayed in frame with V and J; all others were non-productive. CDR3 was defined according to IMGT convention as the region running from the second conserved V-encoded cysteine to the conserved J-encoded phenylalanine. The earlier analysis of some 600 of the donors excluded sequences that lacked an unambiguous match to a single V gene segment. An earlier analysis of several hundred of the donors called V segments functional above 56.7% productive rearrangements and segregating when the between-donor standard deviation exceeded 5%. A statistical classification framework was developed to diagnose cytomegalovirus status using the catalog of TCR beta chain sequences. In a later analysis, V and J genes were assigned by comparing TCR nucleotide sequences against IMGT/GENE-DB human TR gene sequences. A later analysis assigned CDR3 sequences and most-parsimonious VDJ recombination scenarios with the TCRdist pipeline. A later analysis defined each TCR beta chain by its CDR3 amino acid sequence plus V-gene family, and excluded reads lacking a unique V-gene family. To address suspected cross-contamination and a sequencing artifact, a later analysis removed approximately 600 highly shared, low-generation-probability nucleotide sequences. A later analysis calculated a clonal expansion index for each public chain from normalized within-repertoire ranks of inferred template counts. In a later analysis, generation probabilities were computed with a VDJ recombination model fitted to out-of-frame rearrangements, and the resulting probabilities were checked against IGoR. In a later analysis, TCR-TCR, TCR-HLA and TCR-CMV co-occurrence was scored with hypergeometric tests, and a repertoire-size bias correction was applied to TCR pairs. To estimate false discovery rates, a later analysis permuted the HLA or CMV assignments 20 times. In a later analysis, co-occurring TCRs were grouped using DBSCAN, with TCRdist sequence similarity added in when clustering inside HLA-allele-positive subsets. For co-occurrence clustering, repertoires with fewer than 30,000 or more than 120,000 public chains were excluded, along with a handful of repertoires with anomalous nucleotide sharing. Entries here come from immuneACCESS through TCRdb and include only in-frame sequences with V and J called. Some clones fail to appear in such tables; in the studies checked, an unresolved V gene covers under half of the shortfall, and the cause of the remainder is unknown. The V and J calls and clone size come from that table; D and trimming were worked out from the DNA. The sample has some 180,000 clones on record, 77% of them singletons. The ten largest make up less than 1.5% of the sample.

The cohort consisted of more than 650 healthy bone marrow donors. At the time of sampling, all cohort members were nominally healthy, though unrecorded immune exposures were likely present. The donor was CMV seronegative and belonged to the group of 352 seronegative cohort members. Every donor gave a peripheral blood sample, and the peripheral blood mononuclear cells from that sample were used for TCR beta sequencing. Genomic DNA extraction from the blood cell samples was performed with the Qiagen DNeasy Blood Extraction Kit. General conclusions and limits of the study: In an earlier analysis of around 600 of the donors, most TCR beta V segments appeared in productive rearrangements about 90% or about 30% of the time, broadly matching IMGT annotations. The earlier analysis of 450 to 700 of the donors excluded over 15 rarely observed V segments, including chromosome 9 orphons, because counts were too low. Cytomegalovirus status was reported to be diagnosed by the classifier with high specificity and sensitivity in both the original and validation cohorts. HLA typing was unavailable for some donors at each locus, so association tests used only the typed subset. Across donors, most TCR sequences were observed very rarely, whereas some public TCRs were present in many individuals. Some IMGT-functional V segments, including TRBV6-2 and TRBV6-3, could not be distinguished by the 87-base-pair reads and were therefore excluded. Three of the identified cytomegalovirus-associated TCR beta chains were confirmed in vitro to be specific for cytomegalovirus antigens. In the study, some 180 TCR beta chains were listed as associated with cytomegalovirus. Compared with the approximately 720-donor mean, donors in an Asian-associated ancestry cluster had fewer N-insertions in productive TCRs, according to a later genetic analysis. In a later analysis, the rate of TCR association differed among HLA loci, with DRB1 alleles having the most associated TCRs and HLA-C alleles having the fewest. V-gene and J-gene trimming of TCR beta chains was associated with a missense DCLRE1C variant in a later genetic analysis, and the association was replicated in an independent cohort. The cohort was sequenced for TCR beta chains only, and without alpha or paired-chain data the features that could be detected were limited. Specific HLA alleles were associated with over 15,000 TCR beta sequences at a false discovery rate of 0.05 in a later analysis. When HLA alleles, especially DR and DQ, strongly co-occurred, TCR associations were difficult to assign to individual alleles. Sequencing depth was assumed to be roughly uniform across donors in the presence/absence analyses, though that assumption may not hold. A later analysis reported that several top co-occurrence clusters appeared linked to parvovirus B19, influenza, CMV and Epstein-Barr virus. Correlated functional status among segregating V segments might be attributable to linkage disequilibrium, but an unknown experimental factor could not be ruled out. Compared with equally common non-associated chains, HLA-associated TCR beta chains in a later analysis were more clonally expanded and had lower generation probabilities. CMV serostatus was the only immune exposure information available for the cohort. A further reported finding was that TCR beta sequences accurately predicted the HLA-A and HLA-B alleles for most subjects in the first cohort. A cluster of highly shared sequence variants was judged likely to be a technical artifact of the sequencing pipeline. It was suggested by the authors that the approach could potentially be generalized to other disease states and immunological phenotypes. Most CMV-associated TCR beta chains appeared to be HLA-restricted in a later analysis, and the HLA associations seemed to be driven largely by CMV exposure.

This TCR derives from a man younger than 30 in good health and CMV-seronegative. The sequenced sample consisted of PBMCs. The chain links TRBV30 with TRBJ2-1; the central 14 bases match TRBD2. The CDR3 is CAWRTPRTSGGNEQFF. The DNA sequence is TGTGCCTGGAGGACGCCTCGGACTAGCGGGGGGAATGAGCAGTTCTTC. Reference TRBV30 and TRBJ2-1 proteins supply the regions before and after the CDR3; the full variable domain is: SQTIHQWPATLVQPVGSPLSLECTVEGTSNPNLYWYRQAAGRGLQLLFYSVGIGQISSEVPQNLSASRPQDRQFILSSKKLLLSDSGFYLCAWRTPRTSGGNEQFFGPGTRLTVL.